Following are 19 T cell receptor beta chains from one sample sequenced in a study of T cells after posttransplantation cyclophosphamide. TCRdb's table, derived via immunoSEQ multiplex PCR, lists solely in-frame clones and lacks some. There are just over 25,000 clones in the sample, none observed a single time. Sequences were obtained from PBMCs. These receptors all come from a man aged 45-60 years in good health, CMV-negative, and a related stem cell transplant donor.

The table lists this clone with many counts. CDR3 loop: CASSPLPSRDRGQETQYF. The CDR3 DNA sequence: TGTGCCAGCAGCCCCCTCCCATCCCGGGACAGGGGACAAGAGACCCAGTACTTC. This rearrangement joins TRBV14 to TRBJ2-5; 10 nucleotides align to TRBD1. With 4 bases clipped from V and 2 bases from J, the junction kept 13 bases outside the gene matches. CDR3 length: 18 residues. Germline V gene data show CDR1 as SGHDN and CDR2 as FVKESK.

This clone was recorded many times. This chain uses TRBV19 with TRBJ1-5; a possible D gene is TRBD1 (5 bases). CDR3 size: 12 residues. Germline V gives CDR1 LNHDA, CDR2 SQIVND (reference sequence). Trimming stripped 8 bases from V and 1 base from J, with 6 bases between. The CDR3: CASDSSNQPQHF. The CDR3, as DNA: TGTGCCAGTGACAGCAGCAATCAGCCCCAGCATTTT.

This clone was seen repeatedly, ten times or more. CDR3 residues: CASSQTGNQPQHF. The CDR3 DNA follows: TGTGCCAGCAGCCAGACTGGCAATCAGCCCCAGCATTTT. The chain links TRBV7-9 to TRBJ1-5, with D unclear. The germline V gene encodes CDR1 SEHNR and CDR2 FQNEAQ (reference sequence). Trimming shortened V by 5 bases and J by 2 bases, and 7 bases separated the two germline ends. CDR3 size: 13 residues.

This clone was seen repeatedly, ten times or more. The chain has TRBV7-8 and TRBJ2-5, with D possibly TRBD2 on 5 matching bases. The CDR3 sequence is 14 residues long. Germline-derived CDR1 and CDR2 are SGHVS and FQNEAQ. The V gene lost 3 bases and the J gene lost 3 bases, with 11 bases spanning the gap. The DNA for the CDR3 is TGTGCCAGCAGCTTCATTGAGGGTGAAGAGACCCAGTACTTC. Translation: CASSFIEGEETQYF.

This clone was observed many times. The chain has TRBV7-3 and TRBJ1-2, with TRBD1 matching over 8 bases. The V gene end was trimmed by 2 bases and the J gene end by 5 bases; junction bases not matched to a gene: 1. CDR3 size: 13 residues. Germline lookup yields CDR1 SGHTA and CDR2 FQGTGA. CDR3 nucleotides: TGTGCCAGCAGCTTAGGGACAGGTTATGGCTACACCTTC. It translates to CASSLGTGYGYTF.

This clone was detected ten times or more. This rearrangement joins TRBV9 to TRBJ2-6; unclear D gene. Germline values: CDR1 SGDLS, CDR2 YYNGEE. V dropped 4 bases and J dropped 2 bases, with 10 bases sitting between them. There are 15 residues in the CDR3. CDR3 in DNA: TGTGCCAGCAGCTTACTGACACCTGGGGCCAACGTCCTGACTTTC. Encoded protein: CASSLLTPGANVLTF.

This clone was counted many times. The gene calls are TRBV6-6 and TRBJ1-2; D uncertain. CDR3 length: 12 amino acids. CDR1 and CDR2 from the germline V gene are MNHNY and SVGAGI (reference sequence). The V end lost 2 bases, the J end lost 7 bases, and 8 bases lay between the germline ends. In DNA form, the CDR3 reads TGTGCCAGCAGTTACACCATAGCTGGCTACACCTTC. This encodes CASSYTIAGYTF.

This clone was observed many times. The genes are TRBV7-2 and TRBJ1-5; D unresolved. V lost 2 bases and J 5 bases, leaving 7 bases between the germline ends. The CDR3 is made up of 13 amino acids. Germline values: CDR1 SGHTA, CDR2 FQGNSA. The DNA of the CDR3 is TGTGCCAGCAGCTTAAACAGAGATCAGCCCCAGCATTTT. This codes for CASSLNRDQPQHF.

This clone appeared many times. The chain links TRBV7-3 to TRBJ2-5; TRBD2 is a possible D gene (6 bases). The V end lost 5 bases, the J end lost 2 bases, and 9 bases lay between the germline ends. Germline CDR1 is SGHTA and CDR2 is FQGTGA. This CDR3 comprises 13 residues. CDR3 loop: CASSPRGQETQYF. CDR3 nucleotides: TGTGCCAGCAGCCCACGGGGGCAAGAGACCCAGTACTTC.

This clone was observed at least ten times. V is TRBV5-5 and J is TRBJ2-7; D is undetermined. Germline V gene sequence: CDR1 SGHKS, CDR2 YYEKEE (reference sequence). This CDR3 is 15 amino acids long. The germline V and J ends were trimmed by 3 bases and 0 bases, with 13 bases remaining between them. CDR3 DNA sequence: TGTGCCAGCAGCTATACTACCCTCAGCTCCTACGAGCAGTACTTC. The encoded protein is CASSYTTLSSYEQYF.

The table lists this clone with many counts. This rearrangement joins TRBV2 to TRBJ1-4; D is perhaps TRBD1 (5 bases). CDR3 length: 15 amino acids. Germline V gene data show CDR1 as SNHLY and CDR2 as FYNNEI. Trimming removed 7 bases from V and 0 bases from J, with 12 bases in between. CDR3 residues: CASMAGIATNEKLFF. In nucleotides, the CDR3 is TGTGCCAGCATGGCAGGGATTGCAACTAATGAAAAACTGTTTTTT.

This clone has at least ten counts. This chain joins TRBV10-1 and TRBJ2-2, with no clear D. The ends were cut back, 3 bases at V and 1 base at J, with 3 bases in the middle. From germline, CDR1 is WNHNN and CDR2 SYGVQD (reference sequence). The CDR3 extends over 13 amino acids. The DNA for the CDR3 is TGCGCCAGCAGTGACCAGAACACCGGGGAGCTGTTTTTT. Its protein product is CASSDQNTGELFF.

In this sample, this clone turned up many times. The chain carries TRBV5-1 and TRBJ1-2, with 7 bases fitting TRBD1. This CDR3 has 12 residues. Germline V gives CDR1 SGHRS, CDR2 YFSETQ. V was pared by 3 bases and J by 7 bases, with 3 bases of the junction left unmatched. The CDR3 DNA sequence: TGCGCCAGCAGCTCACAGGGGTCTGGCTACACCTTC. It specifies CASSSQGSGYTF.

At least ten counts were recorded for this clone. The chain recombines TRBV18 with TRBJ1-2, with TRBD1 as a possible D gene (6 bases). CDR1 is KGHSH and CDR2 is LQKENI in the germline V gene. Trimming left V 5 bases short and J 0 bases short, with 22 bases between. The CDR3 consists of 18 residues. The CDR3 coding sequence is TGTGCCAGCTCATCACGTCCCGGGACAAGGAACTCTAACTATGGCTACACCTTC. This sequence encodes CASSSRPGTRNSNYGYTF.

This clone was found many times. CDR3 sequence reads: CAWSHRVGYTF. CDR3 sequence (DNA): TGTGCCTGGAGCCACAGGGTGGGCTACACCTTC. V and J are TRBV30 and TRBJ1-2, with a tentative D call TRBD1 (6 bases). Germline V gene sequence: CDR1 GTSNPN, CDR2 SVGIG (reference sequence). The CDR3 has 11 residues. V lost 3 bases and J 8 bases, leaving 10 bases between the germline ends. The variable domain in full, with the rest retrieved from reference TRBV30 and TRBJ1-2, is SQTIHQWPATLVQPVGSPLSLECTVEGTSNPNLYWYRQAAGRGLQLLFYSVGIGQISSEVPQNLSASRPQDRQFILSSKKLLLSDSGFYLCAWSHRVGYTFGSGTRLTVV.

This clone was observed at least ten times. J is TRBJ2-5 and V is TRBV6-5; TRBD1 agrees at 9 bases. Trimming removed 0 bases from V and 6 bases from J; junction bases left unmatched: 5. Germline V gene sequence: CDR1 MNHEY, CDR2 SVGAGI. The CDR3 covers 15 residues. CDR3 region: CASSYSTDRGKTQYF. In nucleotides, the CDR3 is TGTGCCAGCAGTTACTCTACCGACAGGGGGAAGACCCAGTACTTC.

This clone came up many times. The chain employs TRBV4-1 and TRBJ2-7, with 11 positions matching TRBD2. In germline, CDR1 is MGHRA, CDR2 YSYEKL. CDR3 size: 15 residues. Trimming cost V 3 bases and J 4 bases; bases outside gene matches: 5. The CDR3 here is CASSQGTSGRYEQYF. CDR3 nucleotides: TGCGCCAGCAGCCAGGGGACTAGCGGCCGATACGAGCAGTACTTC.

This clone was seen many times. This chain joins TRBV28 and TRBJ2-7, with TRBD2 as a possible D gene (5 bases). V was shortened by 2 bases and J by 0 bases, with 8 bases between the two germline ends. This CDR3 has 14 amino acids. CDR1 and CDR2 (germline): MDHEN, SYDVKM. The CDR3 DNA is TGTGCCAGCAGTTTACCGGGAAGCTCCTACGAGCAGTACTTC. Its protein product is CASSLPGSSYEQYF.

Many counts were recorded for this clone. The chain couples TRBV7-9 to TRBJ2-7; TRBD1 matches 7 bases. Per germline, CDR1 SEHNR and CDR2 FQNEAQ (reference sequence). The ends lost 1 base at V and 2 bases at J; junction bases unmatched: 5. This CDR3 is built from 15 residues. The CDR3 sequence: CASSLEGGRTYEQYF. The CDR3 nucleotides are TGTGCCAGCAGCTTAGAAGGGGGCAGGACCTACGAGCAGTACTTC.